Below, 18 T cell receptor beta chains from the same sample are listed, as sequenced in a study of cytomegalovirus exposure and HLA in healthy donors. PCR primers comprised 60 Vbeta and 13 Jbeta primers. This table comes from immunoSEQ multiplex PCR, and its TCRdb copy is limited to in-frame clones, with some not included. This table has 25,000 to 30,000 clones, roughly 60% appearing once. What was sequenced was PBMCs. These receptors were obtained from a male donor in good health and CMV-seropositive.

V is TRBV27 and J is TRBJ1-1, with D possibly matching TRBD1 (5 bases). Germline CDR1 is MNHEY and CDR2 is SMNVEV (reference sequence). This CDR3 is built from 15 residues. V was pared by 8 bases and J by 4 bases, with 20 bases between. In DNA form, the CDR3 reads TGTGCCAGCTATCGGACTGCCACCGGGGGCACTGAAGCTTTCTTT. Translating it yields CASYRTATGGTEAFF.

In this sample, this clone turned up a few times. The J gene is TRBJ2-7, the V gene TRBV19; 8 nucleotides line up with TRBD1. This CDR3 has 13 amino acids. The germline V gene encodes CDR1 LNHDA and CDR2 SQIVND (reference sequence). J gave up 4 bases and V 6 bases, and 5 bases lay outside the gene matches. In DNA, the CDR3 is TGTGCCAGTAGACGGACAGGGTCGTACGAGCAGTACTTC. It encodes CASRRTGSYEQYF.

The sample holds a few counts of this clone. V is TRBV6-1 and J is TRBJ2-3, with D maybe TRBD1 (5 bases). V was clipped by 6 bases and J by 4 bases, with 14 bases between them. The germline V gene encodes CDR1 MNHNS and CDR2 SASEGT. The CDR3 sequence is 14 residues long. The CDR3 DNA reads TGTGCCAGCAGGCTGCAGGGAAGCGCAGATACGCAGTATTTT. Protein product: CASRLQGSADTQYF.

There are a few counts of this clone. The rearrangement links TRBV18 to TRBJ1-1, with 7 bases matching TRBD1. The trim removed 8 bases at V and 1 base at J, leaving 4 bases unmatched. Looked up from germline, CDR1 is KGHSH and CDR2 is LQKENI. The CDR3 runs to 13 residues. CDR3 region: CASRAGGNTEAFF. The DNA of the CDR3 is TGTGCCAGCAGGGCAGGGGGGAACACTGAAGCTTTCTTT.

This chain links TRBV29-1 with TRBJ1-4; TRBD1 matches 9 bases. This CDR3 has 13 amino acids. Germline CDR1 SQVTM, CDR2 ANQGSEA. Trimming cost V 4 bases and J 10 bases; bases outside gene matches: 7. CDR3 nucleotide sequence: TGCAGCGTTGGGGGACAGGGTGTAGGAAAACTGTTTTTT. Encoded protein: CSVGGQGVGKLFF.

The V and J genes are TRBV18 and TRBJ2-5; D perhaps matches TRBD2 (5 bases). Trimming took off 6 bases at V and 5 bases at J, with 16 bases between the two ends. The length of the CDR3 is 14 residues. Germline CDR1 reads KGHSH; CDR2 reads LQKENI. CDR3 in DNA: TGTGCCAGCTCGCCCCGATCACCGGGGGAGACCCAGTACTTC. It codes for CASSPRSPGETQYF.

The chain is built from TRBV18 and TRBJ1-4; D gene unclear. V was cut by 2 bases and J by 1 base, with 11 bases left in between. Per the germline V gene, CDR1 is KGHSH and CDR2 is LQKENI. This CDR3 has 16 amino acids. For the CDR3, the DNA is TGTGCCAGCTCACCAAGCCTAGGTGGAACTAATGAAAAACTGTTTTTT. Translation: CASSPSLGGTNEKLFF.

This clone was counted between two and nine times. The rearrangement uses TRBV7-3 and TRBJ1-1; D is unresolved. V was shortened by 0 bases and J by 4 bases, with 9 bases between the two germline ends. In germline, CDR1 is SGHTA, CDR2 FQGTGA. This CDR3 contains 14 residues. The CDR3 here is CASSLTAGSTEAFF. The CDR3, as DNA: TGTGCCAGCAGCTTAACGGCGGGGAGCACTGAAGCTTTCTTT. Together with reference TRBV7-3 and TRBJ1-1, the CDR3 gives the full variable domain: GAGVSQTPSNKVTEKGKYVELRCDPISGHTALYWYRQSLGQGPEFLIYFQGTGAADDSGLPNDRFFAVRPEGSVSTLKIQRTERGDSAVYLCASSLTAGSTEAFFGQGTRLTVV.

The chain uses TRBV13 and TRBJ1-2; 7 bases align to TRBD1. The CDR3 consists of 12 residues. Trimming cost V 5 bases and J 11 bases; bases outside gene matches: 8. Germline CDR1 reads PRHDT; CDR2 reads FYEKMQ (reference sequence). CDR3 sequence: CASSPRTGFYTF. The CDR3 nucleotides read TGTGCCAGCAGCCCCAGGACAGGCTTTTACACCTTC.

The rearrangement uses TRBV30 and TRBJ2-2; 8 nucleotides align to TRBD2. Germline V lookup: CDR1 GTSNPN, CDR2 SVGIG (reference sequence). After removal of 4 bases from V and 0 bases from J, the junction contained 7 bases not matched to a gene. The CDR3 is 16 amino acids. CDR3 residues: CAWNSRRGANTGELFF. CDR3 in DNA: TGTGCCTGGAACTCTCGGCGGGGGGCGAACACCGGGGAGCTGTTTTTT. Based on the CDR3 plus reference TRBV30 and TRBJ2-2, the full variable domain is SQTIHQWPATLVQPVGSPLSLECTVEGTSNPNLYWYRQAAGRGLQLLFYSVGIGQISSEVPQNLSASRPQDRQFILSSKKLLLSDSGFYLCAWNSRRGANTGELFFGEGSRLTVL.

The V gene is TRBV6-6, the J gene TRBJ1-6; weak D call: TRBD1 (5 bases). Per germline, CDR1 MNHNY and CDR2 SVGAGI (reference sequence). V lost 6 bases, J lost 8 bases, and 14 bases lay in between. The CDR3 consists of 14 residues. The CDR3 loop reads CASSPRWGDSPLHF. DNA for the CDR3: TGTGCCAGCAGCCCACGGTGGGGGGATTCACCCCTCCACTTT.

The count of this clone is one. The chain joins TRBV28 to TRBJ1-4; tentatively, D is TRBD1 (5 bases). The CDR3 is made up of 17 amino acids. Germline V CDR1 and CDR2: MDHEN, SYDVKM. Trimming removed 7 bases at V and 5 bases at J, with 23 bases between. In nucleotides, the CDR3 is TGTGCCAGCACCCTACGGGGGAAGGGACCTCTAAATGAAAAACTGTTTTTT. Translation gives CASTLRGKGPLNEKLFF. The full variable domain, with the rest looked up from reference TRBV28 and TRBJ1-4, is DVKVTQSSRYLVKRTGEKVFLECVQDMDHENMFWYRQDPGLGLRLIYFSYDVKMKEKGDIPEGYSVSREKKERFSLILESASTNQTSMYLCASTLRGKGPLNEKLFFGSGTQLSVL.

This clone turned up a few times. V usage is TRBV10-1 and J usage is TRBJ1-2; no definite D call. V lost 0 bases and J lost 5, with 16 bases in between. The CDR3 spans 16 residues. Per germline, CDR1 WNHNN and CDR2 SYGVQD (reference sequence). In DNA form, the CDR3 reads TGCGCCAGCAGTGAGTCGTATTGGCCCCGGGAGTATGGCTACACCTTC. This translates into CASSESYWPREYGYTF.

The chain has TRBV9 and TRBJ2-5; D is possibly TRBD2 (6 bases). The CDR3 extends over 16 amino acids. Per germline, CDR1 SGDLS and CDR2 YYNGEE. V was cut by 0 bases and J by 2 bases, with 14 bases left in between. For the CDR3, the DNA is TGTGCCAGCAGCGTAGCTACGGGACTTTTTCAAGAGACCCAGTACTTC. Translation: CASSVATGLFQETQYF.

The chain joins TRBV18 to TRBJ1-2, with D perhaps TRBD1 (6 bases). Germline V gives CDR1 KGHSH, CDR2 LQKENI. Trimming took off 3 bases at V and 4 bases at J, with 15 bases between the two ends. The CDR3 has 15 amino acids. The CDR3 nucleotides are TGTGCCAGCTCACCTCAACCCGGACAGATCTATGGCTACACCTTC. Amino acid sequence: CASSPQPGQIYGYTF.

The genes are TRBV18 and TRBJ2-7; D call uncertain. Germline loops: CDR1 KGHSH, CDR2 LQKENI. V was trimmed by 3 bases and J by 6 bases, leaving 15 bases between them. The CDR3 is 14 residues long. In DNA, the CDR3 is TGTGCCAGCTCACCGCTACTCCATGTCGGCGAGCAGTACTTC. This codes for CASSPLLHVGEQYF. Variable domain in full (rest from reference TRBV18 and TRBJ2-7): NAGVMQNPRHLVRRRGQEARLRCSPMKGHSHVYWYRQLPEEGLKFMVYLQKENIIDESGMPKERFSAEFPKEGPSILRIQQVVRGDSAAYFCASSPLLHVGEQYFGPGTRLTVT.

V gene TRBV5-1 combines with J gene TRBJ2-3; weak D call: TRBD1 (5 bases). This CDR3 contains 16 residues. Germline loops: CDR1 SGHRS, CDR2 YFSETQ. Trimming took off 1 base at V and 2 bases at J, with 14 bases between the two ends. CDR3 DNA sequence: TGCGCCAGCAGCTTGTCCAGGGTAGGGTCCACAGATACGCAGTATTTT. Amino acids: CASSLSRVGSTDTQYF.

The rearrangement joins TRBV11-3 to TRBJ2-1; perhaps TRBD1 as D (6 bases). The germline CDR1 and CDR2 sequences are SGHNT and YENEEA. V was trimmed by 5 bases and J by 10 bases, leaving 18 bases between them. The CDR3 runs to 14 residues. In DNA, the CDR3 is TGTGCCAGCAGCCGTGCCAGGGGAGTCGGGGAGCAGTTCTTC. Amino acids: CASSRARGVGEQFF. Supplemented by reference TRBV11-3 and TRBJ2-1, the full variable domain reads EAGVVQSPRYKIIEKKQPVAFWCNPISGHNTLYWYLQNLGQGPELLIRYENEEAVDDSQLPKDRFSAERLKGVDSTLKIQPAELGDSAVYLCASSRARGVGEQFFGPGTRLTVL.